This T cell receptor beta chain originates from a study of CXCR3 chemokines and chemotherapy response in bladder cancer. One entry per CDR3 protein, called by TCRdb with MiXCR from the PCR reads. Of 1,700 or so distinct CDR3 sequences detected, roughly 20% appear once; the ten largest clones hold 35%. The ends lost 3 bases at V and 2 bases at J; junction bases unmatched: 6. Germline values: CDR1 SNHLY, CDR2 FYNNEI. This CDR3 contains 15 residues. The chain joins TRBV2 to TRBJ2-7; 8 bases fit TRBD1. This sample was obtained from a patient whose treatment included neoadjuvant chemotherapy. This sequence originates from a human donor with bladder cancer that did not respond to neoadjuvant chemotherapy. The CDR3 loop reads CASSDRDRTPYEQYF. The CDR3 DNA reads as TGTGCCAGCAGTGACCGGGACAGGACCCCCTACGAGCAGTACTTC.